The 5 T cell receptor beta chains below all came from one sample that was sequenced in a study of CD8 T cells in ankylosing spondylitis. General observations from the study: Ankylosing spondylitis blood appeared to be characterized by a TCR beta motif of eight highly homologous variants.

TCRdb ran MiXCR on the 5' RACE reads and lists one entry per CDR3 protein. The sample carries under 950,000 distinct CDR3 sequences, 15% to 20% recorded once. These TCRs are of unknown antigen specificity. The sequenced sample consisted of blood, either unsorted or a sorted T cell fraction (not recorded which). All receptors come from a male donor with ankylosing spondylitis.

This clonotype has ten or more counts. V and J are TRBV12-3 or TRBV12-4 and TRBJ2-2; the D gene is possibly TRBD2 (6 bases). The V end was cut by 0 bases, the J end by 4 bases, with 9 bases between. The CDR3 has 15 residues. The CDR3 is CASSLAGGITGELFF. The CDR3 coding sequence is TGTGCCAGCAGTTTAGCGGGAGGAATCACCGGGGAGCTGTTTTTT.

This clonotype was seen ten or more times. V and J are TRBV29-1 and TRBJ2-1; 8 bases fit TRBD2. Germline loops: CDR1 SQVTM, CDR2 ANQGSEA. Losses at the gene ends were 4 bases for V and 0 bases for J; bases not matched to a gene: 11. There are 17 residues in the CDR3. As DNA, the CDR3 is TGCAGCGTTGGGCGGCTAGCGGGTACTAGCTCCTACAATGAGCAGTTCTTC. This codes for CSVGRLAGTSSYNEQFF.

This clonotype was counted between two and nine times. This chain joins TRBV27 and TRBJ2-1; TRBD2 aligns across 8 bases. Germline V gives CDR1 MNHEY, CDR2 SMNVEV (reference sequence). The junction had 14 bases not matched to a gene; V was cut back by 5 bases and J by 5 bases. This CDR3 contains 17 residues. The CDR3: CASSLRVVAGNHNEQFF. The CDR3 DNA is TGTGCCAGCAGTCTCCGGGTGGTAGCGGGAAACCACAATGAGCAGTTCTTC.

The J gene is TRBJ2-1, the V gene TRBV7-3; D is possibly TRBD1 (5 bases). From germline, CDR1 is SGHTA and CDR2 FQGTGA. The CDR3 totals 10 residues. Trimming removed 1 base from V and 14 bases from J, with 6 bases in between. CDR3 coding DNA: TGTGCCAGCAGCTTAAGCAGGGAGTTCTTC. It translates to CASSLSREFF.

The chain combines TRBV29-1 with TRBJ2-3; 8 positions match TRBD1. This CDR3 contains 15 residues. Germline V gene data show CDR1 as SQVTM and CDR2 as ANQGSEA. V lost 6 bases to trimming and J lost 0 bases; unmatched junction nucleotides: 8. CDR3 loop: CSVGQAFSSTDTQYF. In nucleotides, the CDR3 is TGCAGCGTGGGACAGGCGTTTTCTAGCACAGATACGCAGTATTTT.